This T cell receptor beta chain was sequenced in a study of cytomegalovirus exposure and HLA in healthy donors. On this clone: The antigen is not known.

The CDR3 has 20 amino acids. The germline V gene encodes CDR1 SGHVS and CDR2 FQNEAQ. Trimming stripped 1 base from V and 3 bases from J, with 25 bases between. Study-level results: DRB1 showed the most TCR associations and HLA-C the fewest in a later analysis, as rates varied by HLA locus. Sequencing artifact likely explains a cluster of highly shared sequence variants.

Regarding donors, all were healthy bone marrow donors. With 60 Vbeta and 13 Jbeta primers, the PCR was carried out. Clones were read by immunoSEQ multiplex PCR, and TCRdb kept only the in-frame ones, dropping some. Of 80,000 to 100,000 clones in the sample, approximately 71% were seen once. The chain has TRBV7-8 and TRBJ1-5; weak D call: TRBD1 (6 bases). The sequence was obtained from a woman under 30 in good health and CMV-seropositive. The specimen sequenced was PBMCs. The CDR3 DNA follows: TGTGCCAGCAGCTTAGGAGGGGGGAGCACGAGGGGGAGGGTCAATCAGCCCCAGCATTTT. Translating gives CASSLGGGSTRGRVNQPQHF.